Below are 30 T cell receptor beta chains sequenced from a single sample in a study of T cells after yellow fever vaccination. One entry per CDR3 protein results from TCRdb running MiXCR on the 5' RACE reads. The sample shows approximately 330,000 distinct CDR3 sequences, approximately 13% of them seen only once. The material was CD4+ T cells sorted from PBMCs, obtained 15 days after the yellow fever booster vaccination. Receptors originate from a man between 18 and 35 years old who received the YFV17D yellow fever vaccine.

CDR3 sequence reads: CASSQSISGFYEQYF. CDR3 nucleotide sequence: TGCGCCAGCAGCCAATCCATAAGCGGATTCTACGAGCAGTACTTC. The V call is TRBV4-3, the J call TRBJ2-7; possibly TRBD2 for D (5 bases). CDR1 and CDR2 (germline): LGHNA, YSLEER. Deletions cut 2 bases from V and 3 bases from J, with 14 bases between. The CDR3 spans 15 residues.

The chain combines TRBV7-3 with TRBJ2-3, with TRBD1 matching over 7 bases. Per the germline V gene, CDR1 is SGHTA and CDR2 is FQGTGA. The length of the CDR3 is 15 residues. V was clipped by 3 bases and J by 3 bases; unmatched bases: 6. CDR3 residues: CASSFSGGRTDTQYF. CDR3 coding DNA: TGTGCCAGCAGCTTCTCAGGGGGTCGAACAGATACGCAGTATTTT. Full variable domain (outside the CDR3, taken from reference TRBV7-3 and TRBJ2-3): GAGVSQTPSNKVTEKGKYVELRCDPISGHTALYWYRQSLGQGPEFLIYFQGTGAADDSGLPNDRFFAVRPEGSVSTLKIQRTERGDSAVYLCASSFSGGRTDTQYFGPGTRLTVL.

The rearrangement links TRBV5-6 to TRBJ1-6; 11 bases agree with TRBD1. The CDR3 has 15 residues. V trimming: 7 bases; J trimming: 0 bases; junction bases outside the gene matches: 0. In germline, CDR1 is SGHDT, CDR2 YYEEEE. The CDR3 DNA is TGTGCCAGCGGGACAGGGGGCTCCTATAATTCACCCCTCCACTTT. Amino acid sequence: CASGTGGSYNSPLHF.

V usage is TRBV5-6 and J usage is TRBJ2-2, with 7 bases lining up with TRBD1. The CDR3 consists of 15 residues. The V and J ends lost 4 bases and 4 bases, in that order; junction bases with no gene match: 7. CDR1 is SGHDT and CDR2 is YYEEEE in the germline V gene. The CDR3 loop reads CASSADRKFTGELFF. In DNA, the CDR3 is TGTGCCAGCAGCGCGGACAGGAAATTCACCGGGGAGCTGTTTTTT.

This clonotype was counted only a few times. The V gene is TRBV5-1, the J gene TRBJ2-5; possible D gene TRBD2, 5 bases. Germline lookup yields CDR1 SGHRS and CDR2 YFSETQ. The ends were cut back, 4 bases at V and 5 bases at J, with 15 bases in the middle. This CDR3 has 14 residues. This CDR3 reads CASSAGYSGETQYF. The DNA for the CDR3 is TGCGCCAGCAGCGCCGGGTATTCGGGGGAGACCCAGTACTTC.

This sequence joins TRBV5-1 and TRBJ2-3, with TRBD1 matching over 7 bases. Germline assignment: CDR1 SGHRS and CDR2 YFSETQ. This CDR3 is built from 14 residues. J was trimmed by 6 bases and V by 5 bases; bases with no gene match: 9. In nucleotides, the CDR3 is TGCGCCAGCAGATTGACAGGGATTGCGGATACGCAGTATTTT. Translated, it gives CASRLTGIADTQYF.

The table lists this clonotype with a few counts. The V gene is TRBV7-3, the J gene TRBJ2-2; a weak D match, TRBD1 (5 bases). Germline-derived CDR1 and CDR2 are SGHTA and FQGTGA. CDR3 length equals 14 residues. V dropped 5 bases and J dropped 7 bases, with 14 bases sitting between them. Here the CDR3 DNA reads TGTGCCAGCAGCAGAGACAGTAAGGGCGGGGAGCTGTTTTTT. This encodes CASSRDSKGGELFF.

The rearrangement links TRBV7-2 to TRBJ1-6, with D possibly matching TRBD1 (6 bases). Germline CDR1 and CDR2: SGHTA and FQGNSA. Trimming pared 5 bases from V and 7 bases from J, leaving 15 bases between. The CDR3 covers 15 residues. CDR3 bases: TGTGCCAGCAGCCTGCTTAGGACAGCGAATTCACCCCTCCACTTT. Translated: CASSLLRTANSPLHF.

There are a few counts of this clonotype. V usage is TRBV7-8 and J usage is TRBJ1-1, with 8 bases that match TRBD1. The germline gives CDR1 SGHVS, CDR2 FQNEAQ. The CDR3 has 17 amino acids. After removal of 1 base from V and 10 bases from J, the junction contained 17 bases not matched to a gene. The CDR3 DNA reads TGTGCCAGCAGCTTAGTTGAGTCCTTCCGCAGGGGGCAGGGAGCTTTCTTT. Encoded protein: CASSLVESFRRGQGAFF.

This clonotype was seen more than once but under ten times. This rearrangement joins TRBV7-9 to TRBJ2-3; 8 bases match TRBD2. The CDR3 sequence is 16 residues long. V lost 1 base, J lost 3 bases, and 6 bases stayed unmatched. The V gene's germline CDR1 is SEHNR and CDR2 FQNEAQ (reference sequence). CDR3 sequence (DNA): TGTGCCAGCAGCTTAGTCCCGGGACTAGGGACAGATACGCAGTATTTT. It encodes CASSLVPGLGTDTQYF. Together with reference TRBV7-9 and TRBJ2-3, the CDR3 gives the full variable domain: DTGVSQNPRHKITKRGQNVTFRCDPISEHNRLYWYRQTLGQGPEFLTYFQNEAQLEKSRLLSDRFSAERPKGSFSTLEIQRTEQGDSAMYLCASSLVPGLGTDTQYFGPGTRLTVL.

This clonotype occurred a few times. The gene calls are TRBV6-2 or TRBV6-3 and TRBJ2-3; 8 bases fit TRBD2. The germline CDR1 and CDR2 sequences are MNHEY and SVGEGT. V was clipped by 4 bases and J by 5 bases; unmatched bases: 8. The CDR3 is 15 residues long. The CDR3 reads CASSSGGAGGDTQYF. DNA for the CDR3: TGTGCCAGCAGTTCCGGGGGGGCCGGCGGAGATACGCAGTATTTT.

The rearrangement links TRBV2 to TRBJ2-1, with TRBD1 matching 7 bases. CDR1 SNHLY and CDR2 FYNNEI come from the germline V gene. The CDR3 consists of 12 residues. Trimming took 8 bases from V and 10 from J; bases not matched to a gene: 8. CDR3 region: CASGDRGREQFF. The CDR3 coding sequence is TGTGCCAGCGGGGATAGGGGGCGCGAGCAGTTCTTC.

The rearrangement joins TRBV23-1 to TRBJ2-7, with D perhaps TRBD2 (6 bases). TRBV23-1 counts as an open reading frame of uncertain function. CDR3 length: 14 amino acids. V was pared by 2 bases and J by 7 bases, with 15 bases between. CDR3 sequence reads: CASSQIRGVGEQYV. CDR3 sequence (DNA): TGCGCCAGCAGTCAAATTCGCGGGGTTGGTGAGCAGTACGTC.

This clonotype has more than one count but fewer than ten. Here the CDR3 DNA reads TGTGCCAGCAGTTACTCGACTTCCGAGTTCTATGGCTACACCTTC. It specifies CASSYSTSEFYGYTF. The chain employs TRBV6-5 and TRBJ1-2; D is unclear. Germline assignment: CDR1 MNHEY and CDR2 SVGAGI. The V gene lost 0 bases and the J gene lost 4 bases, with 12 bases spanning the gap. The CDR3 runs 15 residues.

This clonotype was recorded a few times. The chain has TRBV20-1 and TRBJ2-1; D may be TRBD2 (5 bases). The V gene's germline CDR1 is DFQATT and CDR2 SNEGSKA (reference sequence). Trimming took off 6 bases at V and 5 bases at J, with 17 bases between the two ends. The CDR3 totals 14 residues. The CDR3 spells CSAAGTSGNNEQFF. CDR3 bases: TGCAGTGCAGCCGGCACTAGTGGAAACAATGAGCAGTTCTTC.

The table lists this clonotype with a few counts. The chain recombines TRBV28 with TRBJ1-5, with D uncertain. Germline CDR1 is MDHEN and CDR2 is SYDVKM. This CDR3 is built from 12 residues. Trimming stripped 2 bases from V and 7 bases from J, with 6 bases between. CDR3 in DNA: TGTGCCAGCAGTTTAGATAAGCAGCCCCAGCATTTT. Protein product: CASSLDKQPQHF.

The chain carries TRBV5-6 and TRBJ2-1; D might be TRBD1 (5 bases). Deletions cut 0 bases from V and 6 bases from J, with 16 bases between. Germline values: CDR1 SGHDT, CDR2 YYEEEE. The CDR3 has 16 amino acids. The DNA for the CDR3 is TGTGCCAGCAGCTTGGTAACTCGTGGGGCAACCAATGAGCAGTTCTTC. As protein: CASSLVTRGATNEQFF. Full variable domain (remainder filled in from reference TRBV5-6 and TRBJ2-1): DAGVTQSPTHLIKTRGQQVTLRCSPKSGHDTVSWYQQALGQGPQFIFQYYEEEERQRGNFPDRFSGHQFPNYSSELNVNALLLGDSALYLCASSLVTRGATNEQFFGPGTRLTVL.

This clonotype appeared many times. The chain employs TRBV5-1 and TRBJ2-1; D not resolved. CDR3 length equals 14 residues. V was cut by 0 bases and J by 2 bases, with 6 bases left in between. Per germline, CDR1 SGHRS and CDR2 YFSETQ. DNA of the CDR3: TGCGCCAGCAGCTTGGCAGCAACCTACAATGAGCAGTTCTTC. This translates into CASSLAATYNEQFF. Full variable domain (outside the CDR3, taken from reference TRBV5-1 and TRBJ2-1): KAGVTQTPRYLIKTRGQQVTLSCSPISGHRSVSWYQQTPGQGLQFLFEYFSETQRNKGNFPGRFSGRQFSNSRSEMNVSTLELGDSALYLCASSLAATYNEQFFGPGTRLTVL.

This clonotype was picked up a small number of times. This CDR3 reads CASIPGTGVVDTQYF. CDR3 DNA: TGTGCCAGCATCCCAGGGACAGGGGTAGTGGATACGCAGTATTTT. V and J are TRBV28 and TRBJ2-3; 10 bases line up with TRBD1. V trimming: 7 bases; J trimming: 6 bases; junction bases outside the gene matches: 10. The germline gives CDR1 MDHEN, CDR2 SYDVKM. The CDR3 spans 15 residues.

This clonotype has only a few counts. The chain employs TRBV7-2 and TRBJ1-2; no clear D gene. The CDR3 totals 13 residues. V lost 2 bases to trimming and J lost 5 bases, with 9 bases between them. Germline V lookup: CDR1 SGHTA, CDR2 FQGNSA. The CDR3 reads CASSLSQFYGYTF. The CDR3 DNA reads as TGTGCCAGCAGCTTATCGCAGTTTTATGGCTACACCTTC.

The CDR3 region has the DNA TGTGCCAGCAGTCCAGAGGCGACCCAGCCCCAGCATTTT. Residues: CASSPEATQPQHF. The chain is built from TRBV6-1 and TRBJ1-5, with D unresolved. CDR3 length equals 13 residues. Trimming took off 5 bases at V and 7 bases at J, with 12 bases between the two ends. Germline V gives CDR1 MNHNS, CDR2 SASEGT.

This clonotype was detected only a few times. CDR3 DNA sequence: TGCGCCAGCAGCCAAGATTGGGACAGGGTATATACGCAGTATTTT. It yields the protein CASSQDWDRVYTQYF. V is TRBV4-3 and J is TRBJ2-3, with 9 positions matching TRBD1. The CDR3 length is 15 residues. Germline lookup yields CDR1 LGHNA and CDR2 YSLEER. Losses at the gene ends were 0 bases for V and 7 bases for J; bases not matched to a gene: 5.

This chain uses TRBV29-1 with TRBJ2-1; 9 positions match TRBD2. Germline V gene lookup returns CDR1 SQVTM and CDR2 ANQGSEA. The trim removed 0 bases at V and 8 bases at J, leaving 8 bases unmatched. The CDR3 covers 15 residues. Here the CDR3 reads CSVEDPRGGRDEQFF. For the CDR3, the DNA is TGCAGCGTTGAAGATCCGCGGGGGGGCCGGGATGAGCAGTTCTTC.

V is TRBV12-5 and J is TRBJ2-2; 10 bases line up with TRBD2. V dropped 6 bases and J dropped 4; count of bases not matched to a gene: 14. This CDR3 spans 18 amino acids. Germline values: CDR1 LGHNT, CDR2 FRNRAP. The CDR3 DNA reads TGTGCTAGTGGCACCCGGGGAGCGGGGGGGCCGGGCACCGGGGAGCTGTTTTTT. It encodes CASGTRGAGGPGTGELFF.

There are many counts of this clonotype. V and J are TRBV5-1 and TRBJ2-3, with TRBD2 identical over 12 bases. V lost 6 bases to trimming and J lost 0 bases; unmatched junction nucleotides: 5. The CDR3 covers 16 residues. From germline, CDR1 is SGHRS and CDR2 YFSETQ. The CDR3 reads CASTWTSGISTDTQYF. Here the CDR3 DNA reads TGCGCCAGCACCTGGACTAGCGGGATTAGCACAGATACGCAGTATTTT.

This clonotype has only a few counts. CDR3 region: CSASPVAGGAAAKNIQYF. The CDR3 bases are TGCAGTGCTAGCCCGGTTGCGGGGGGGGCAGCAGCCAAAAACATTCAGTACTTC. This chain connects TRBV20-1 to TRBJ2-4; the match to TRBD2 covers 9 bases. This CDR3 spans 18 amino acids. Germline assignment: CDR1 DFQATT and CDR2 SNEGSKA (reference sequence). Losses at the gene ends were 3 bases for V and 0 bases for J; bases not matched to a gene: 12.

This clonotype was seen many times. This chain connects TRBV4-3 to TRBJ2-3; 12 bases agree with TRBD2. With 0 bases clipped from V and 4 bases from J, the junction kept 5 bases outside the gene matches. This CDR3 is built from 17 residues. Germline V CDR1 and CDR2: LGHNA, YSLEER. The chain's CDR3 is CASSQDSASGGADTQYF. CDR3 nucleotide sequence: TGCGCCAGCAGCCAAGATTCGGCTAGCGGGGGGGCAGATACGCAGTATTTT.

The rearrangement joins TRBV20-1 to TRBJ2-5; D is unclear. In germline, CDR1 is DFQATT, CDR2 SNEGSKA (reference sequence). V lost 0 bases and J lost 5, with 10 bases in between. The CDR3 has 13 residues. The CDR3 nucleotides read TGCAGTGCTAGAGATCGAGGTTTCGAGACCCAGTACTTC. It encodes CSARDRGFETQYF.

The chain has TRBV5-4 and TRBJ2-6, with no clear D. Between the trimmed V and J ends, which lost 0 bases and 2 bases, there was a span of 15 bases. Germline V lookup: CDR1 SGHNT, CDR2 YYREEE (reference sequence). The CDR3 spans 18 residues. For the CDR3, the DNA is TGTGCCAGCAGCTTGGCGGTGGGCAGGCTCCCTGGGGCCAACGTCCTGACTTTC. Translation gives CASSLAVGRLPGANVLTF.

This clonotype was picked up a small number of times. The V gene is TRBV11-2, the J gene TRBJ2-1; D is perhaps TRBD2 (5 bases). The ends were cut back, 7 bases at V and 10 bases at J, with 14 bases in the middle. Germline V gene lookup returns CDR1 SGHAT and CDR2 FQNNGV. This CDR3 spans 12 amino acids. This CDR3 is CASNIVPGEQFF. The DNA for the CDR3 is TGTGCCAGCAATATCGTCCCGGGGGAGCAGTTCTTC.